This T cell receptor (beta chain) was documented in a study of shared clonotypes between healthy human individuals. As for the study in general: Three plates were used per donor for CD4 naive, three for CD4 memory, two for CD8 naive and one for CD8 memory.

The CDR3 is made up of 18 amino acids. CDR1 SEHNR and CDR2 FQNEAQ come from the germline V gene (reference sequence). Trimming took 0 bases from V and 4 from J; bases not matched to a gene: 6. Genomic DNA from each subset was divided evenly over several immunoSEQ plates. Profiled with immunoSEQ multiplex PCR; TCRdb holds only in-frame clones, not every one. The sample records around 700,000 clones, 72% being singletons. The table lists this clone with a few counts. The target antigen is unknown. General study points: The low donor count limited represented genetic and exposure-history diversity. Naive CD4 clonotypes overlapped across a few donors at roughly 5%.

This receptor was taken from a woman in her 30s in good health. The rearrangement joins TRBV7-9 to TRBJ2-3; TRBD2 matches at 14 bases. Sequencing was performed on memory CD4+ T cells sorted from blood. Subset meaning: CD45RA-negative fraction. The CDR3 is CASSLAQGLAGEADTQYF. CDR3 in DNA: TGTGCCAGCAGCTTAGCGCAGGGACTAGCGGGAGAGGCAGATACGCAGTATTTT. The variable domain in full, completed from reference TRBV7-9 and TRBJ2-3, reads DTGVSQNPRHKITKRGQNVTFRCDPISEHNRLYWYRQTLGQGPEFLTYFQNEAQLEKSRLLSDRFSAERPKGSFSTLEIQRTEQGDSAMYLCASSLAQGLAGEADTQYFGPGTRLTVL.